These T cell receptor beta chains were read from a single sample in a study of Ad26.COV2.S vaccination and SARS-CoV-2 variants. The data were produced by immunoSEQ multiplex PCR, yet TCRdb's version contains in-frame clones alone and is incomplete. The table lists 350,000 to 450,000 clones, about four fifths of them singletons. The sequencing used peripheral blood, collected in a trial of Ad26.COV2.S vaccine versus placebo. The receptor source for this set is a person between 18 and 65 years old who received the Ad26.COV2.S COVID-19 vaccine or a placebo. The CDR3 runs from the conserved cysteine through the conserved F or W. A D gene is named only where the DNA matches it firmly. A row's size may be missing; if present it is once, few, many or a size class.

v_gene	abundance	j_gene	d_gene	CDR3aa	CDR3nt
TRBV11-3	once	TRBJ2-7	.	CASSLGLRYEQYF	TGTGCCAGCAGCTTGGGACTTCGATACGAGCAGTACTTC
TRBV11-3	.	TRBJ2-3	.	CASSQSSISTDTQYF	TGTGCCAGCAGCCAGAGTTCGATCAGCACAGATACGCAGTATTTT
TRBV6-5	.	TRBJ1-1	TRBD1	CASSTPAGGAFF	TGTGCCAGCAGTACGCCGGCAGGGGGGGCTTTCTTT
TRBV7-3	.	TRBJ2-2	.	CASSSQGTGELFF	TGTGCCAGCAGCTCCCAGGGAACCGGGGAGCTGTTTTTT
TRBV2	.	TRBJ2-5	TRBD2	CASSRGGLISGTQYF	TGTGCCAGCAGTCGGGGGGGCCTCATTTCGGGGACCCAGTACTTC
TRBV28	.	TRBJ2-2	TRBD2	CASSFLGTRGSGELFF	TGTGCCAGCAGTTTTCTAGGGACTAGGGGTTCCGGGGAGCTGTTTTTT
TRBV7-2	.	TRBJ2-3	.	CASSSSFWTADTQYF	TGTGCCAGCAGCTCATCTTTTTGGACTGCAGATACGCAGTATTTT
TRBV6-6	.	TRBJ2-4	.	CASSYYIGPGGNIQYF	TGTGCCAGCAGTTATTACATCGGGCCCGGGGGAAACATTCAGTACTTC
TRBV11-2	.	TRBJ2-5	.	CASRPTLLPQETQYF	TGTGCCAGCAGACCAACCTTACTACCCCAAGAGACCCAGTACTTC
TRBV27	.	TRBJ2-5	TRBD2	CASSLRSGGLYQETQYF	TGTGCCAGCAGTTTAAGAAGCGGGGGGCTGTACCAAGAGACCCAGTACTTC
TRBV19	.	TRBJ2-7	.	CASSIGQMYEQYF	TGTGCCAGTAGTATTGGACAGATGTACGAGCAGTACTTC
TRBV19	.	TRBJ2-2	TRBD2	CATPTSGGPNTGELFF	TGTGCCACCCCGACTAGCGGGGGGCCTAACACCGGGGAGCTGTTTTTT
TRBV24-1	.	TRBJ1-2	.	CATSTSWGGYTF	TGTGCCACCAGCACAAGTTGGGGAGGCTACACCTTC
TRBV7-6	.	TRBJ1-3	TRBD1	CASSQGQIGSGNTIYF	TGTGCCAGCAGCCAGGGACAGATCGGCTCTGGAAACACCATATATTTT
TRBV18	.	TRBJ1-2	.	CASSPERNYGYTF	TGTGCCAGCTCACCTGAGAGGAACTATGGCTACACCTTC
TRBV6-2/TRBV6-3	once	TRBJ1-2	.	CASSYSLGALGYTF	TGTGCCAGCAGTTACTCGTTGGGGGCCCTTGGCTACACCTTC
TRBV29-1	.	TRBJ1-1	.	CSVVDSEAFF	TGCAGCGTTGTAGACAGTGAAGCTTTCTTT
TRBV2	once	TRBJ2-7	.	CASSERGRIVQYF	TGTGCCAGCAGTGAAAGGGGTCGGATAGTGCAGTACTTC
TRBV6-5	few	TRBJ1-4	.	CASTRGGSEKLFF	TGTGCCAGCACCCGGGGGGGAAGTGAAAAACTGTTTTTT
TRBV5-6	.	TRBJ1-2	.	CASSLEGRRGYTF	TGTGCCAGCAGCTTGGAGGGGAGGAGGGGCTACACCTTC
TRBV7-3	few	TRBJ2-3	.	CASSLFGVGGLDTQYF	TGTGCCAGCAGCTTATTCGGGGTTGGGGGCTTGGATACGCAGTATTTT
TRBV12-3/TRBV12-4	.	TRBJ2-5	.	CASSFSGRETQYF	TGTGCCAGCAGTTTTTCGGGTAGGGAGACCCAGTACTTC
TRBV5-1	.	TRBJ2-1	.	CASSLEHGGDEQFF	TGCGCCAGCAGCTTGGAGCATGGGGGCGATGAGCAGTTCTTC
TRBV5-4	.	TRBJ2-4	.	CASSSQTENIQYF	TGTGCCAGCAGCTCGCAGACAGAAAACATTCAGTACTTC
TRBV5-6	.	TRBJ2-7	.	CASSFWTAQYEQYF	TGTGCCAGCAGCTTTTGGACAGCGCAGTACGAGCAGTACTTC
TRBV2	.	TRBJ2-7	.	CASIRDNSLISYEQYF	TGTGCCAGCATCCGTGACAACAGCTTAATCTCCTACGAGCAGTACTTC
TRBV2	.	TRBJ1-4	.	CASSVQQGSNEKLFF	TGTGCCAGCAGTGTCCAGCAGGGCTCTAATGAAAAACTGTTTTTT
TRBV5-4	.	TRBJ2-5	TRBD2	CASSFQREGLETQYF	TGTGCCAGCAGCTTTCAGCGGGAGGGACTAGAGACCCAGTACTTC
TRBV19	few	TRBJ1-1	.	CASSIAEYTEAFF	TGTGCCAGTAGTATAGCAGAGTACACTGAAGCTTTCTTT